This TCR beta chain emerged from a study of human T cells and chemical hapten exposure. This clonotype was seen ten or more times. Specified time point: healthy volunteer bleed at 2 weeks. It was from unfractionated whole blood that total RNA was extracted. V lost 3 bases to trimming and J lost 2 bases, with 11 bases between them. The CDR3 has 14 residues. Germline CDR1 KGHSH, CDR2 LQKENI. One entry per CDR3 protein results from TCRdb running MiXCR on the RACE reads. The sample includes 35,000 to 50,000 distinct CDR3 sequences, 4.3% seen only once; the top ten take approximately 1.7%. This receptor was obtained from a female donor in good health. Some clones in this sample may be carry-over from other donors' samples. Material for sequencing was whole blood. The V and J genes are TRBV18 and TRBJ2-7; D might be TRBD2 (6 bases). CDR3 residues: CASSPSEGPYEQYF. The CDR3 bases are TGTGCCAGCTCACCGTCGGAGGGTCCCTACGAGCAGTACTTC.